This entry is about one T cell receptor beta chain. Its antigen is undetermined. Before the COVID-19 pandemic, during about 2011-2019, CD4+ T cells were taken from unexposed donors. After about 11 days of culture, CD4+ T cells were isolated. Testing used SARS-CoV-2 S/N and four cold-coronavirus spikes on unexposed-donor CD4+ T cells, cells permitting. This entry belongs to a study of CD4 T cells in relation to SARS-CoV-2 and coronaviruses. The wider study: PBMCs were cultured with antigen for over 8 days before TCR beta sequencing.

Here immunoSEQ multiplex PCR was the method, and the copy in TCRdb shows in-frame clones only, minus some. The sample carries tens of thousands of clones, around four fifths recorded once. The CDR3 covers 15 residues. V was pared by 1 base and J by 4 bases, with 8 bases between. Germline CDR1 MGHRA, CDR2 YSYEKL. Broader study findings: In approximately 70% of donors, memory CD4+ clonotypes crossrecognized SARS-CoV-2 and at least one common cold coronavirus spike.

The receptor's source is a human donor in good health. Sequencing used CD4+ T cells from PBMCs, cultured in vitro. The chain links TRBV4-1 to TRBJ2-6; D not certain. The DNA of the CDR3 is TGCGCCAGCAGCCAAGGGATGAGGGGGGCCAACGTCCTGACTTTC. This encodes CASSQGMRGANVLTF.